Presented here are 5 T cell receptor beta chains from one specimen sequenced in a study of OX40 agonist ivuxolimab in advanced cancers. The library was built by means of the immunoSEQ multiplex PCR assay. TCRdb re-hosts the immuneACCESS table, in-frame sequences only. Its copies lack some clones; in the studies checked, an unresolved V gene accounts for under half of them, and the cause for the rest is not known. A total of 53,000 or so clones appear in this sample, about four fifths of them only once. About an eighth of the sample is taken by the ten largest. The sample consisted of CD4+ or CD8+ T cells sorted from blood, taken in a trial of the OX40 agonist ivuxolimab. The receptors shown here come from an adult with an advanced solid tumor such as melanoma, head and neck, liver or kidney cancer.

The CDR3 region has the DNA TGCGCCAGCAGTGCCGGGACAGGGGGCATACTGTTTTTT. It codes for CASSAGTGGILFF. The chain combines TRBV10-2 with TRBJ1-4; 12 nucleotides match TRBD1. V lost 4 bases and J lost 13; bases outside the gene matches: 4. The CDR3 has 13 amino acids. Germline CDR1 is WSHSY and CDR2 is SAAADI.

This clone is a singleton in its sample. The chain carries TRBV5-1 and TRBJ1-2; D call uncertain. This CDR3 region has 13 residues. Deletions cut 4 bases from V and 0 bases from J, with 7 bases between. Germline V gene sequence: CDR1 SGHRS, CDR2 YFSETQ. The CDR3 loop reads CASSPVANYGYTF. The CDR3 DNA sequence: TGCGCCAGCAGCCCCGTCGCTAACTATGGCTACACCTTC. The variable domain in full, with the rest retrieved from reference TRBV5-1 and TRBJ1-2, is KAGVTQTPRYLIKTRGQQVTLSCSPISGHRSVSWYQQTPGQGLQFLFEYFSETQRNKGNFPGRFSGRQFSNSRSEMNVSTLELGDSALYLCASSPVANYGYTFGSGTRLTVV.

The chain is built from TRBV4-1 and TRBJ1-6, with TRBD1 matching 10 bases. The germline V gene encodes CDR1 MGHRA and CDR2 YSYEKL. There are 17 residues in the CDR3. V dropped 6 bases and J dropped 0; count of bases not matched to a gene: 5. DNA for the CDR3: TGCGCCAGCAGGTTGGGACAGGGGAGCTCCTATAATTCACCCCTCCACTTT. It specifies CASRLGQGSSYNSPLHF.

This clone showed up just once. The chain couples TRBV11-2 to TRBJ2-5, with 10 bases identical to TRBD2. CDR3 length: 15 residues. Germline loops: CDR1 SGHAT, CDR2 FQNNGV. Trimming removed 6 bases from V and 5 bases from J; junction bases left unmatched: 9. The CDR3 region has the DNA TGTGCCAGCAGTTCCGGGACTAGCGCCCGTGAGACCCAGTACTTC. Translating gives CASSSGTSARETQYF.

V gene TRBV20-1 combines with J gene TRBJ2-3; D gene unclear. V was clipped by 6 bases and J by 8 bases, with 12 bases between them. The CDR3 sequence is 11 residues long. CDR1 is DFQATT and CDR2 is SNEGSKA in the germline V gene (reference sequence). The CDR3 region has the DNA TGCAGTGCCGAAGAGAGGACTACGCAGTATTTT. It yields the protein CSAEERTTQYF.